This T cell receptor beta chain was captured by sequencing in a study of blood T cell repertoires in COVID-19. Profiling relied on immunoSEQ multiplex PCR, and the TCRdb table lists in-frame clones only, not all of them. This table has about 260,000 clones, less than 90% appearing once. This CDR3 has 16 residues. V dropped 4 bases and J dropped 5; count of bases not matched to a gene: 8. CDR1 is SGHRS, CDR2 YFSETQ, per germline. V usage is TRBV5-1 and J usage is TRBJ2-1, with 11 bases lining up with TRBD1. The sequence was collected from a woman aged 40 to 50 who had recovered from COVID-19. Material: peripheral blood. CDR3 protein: CASSPRTGGGNNEQFF. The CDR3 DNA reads TGCGCCAGCAGCCCACGGACAGGGGGCGGGAACAATGAGCAGTTCTTC.